This T cell receptor beta chain was sequenced in a study of blood T cell repertoires in COVID-19. Study as a whole: Sample material is recorded as cDNA or gDNA derived from T cells, B-cell-depleted T cells, or PBMCs.

Trimming removed 6 bases at V and 0 bases at J, with 10 bases between. The CDR3 is made up of 14 amino acids. Germline V gives CDR1 MNHEY, CDR2 SVGEGT. Assay used: immunoSEQ multiplex PCR; TCRdb lists only in-frame clones, some missing. The sample shows about 130,000 clones, about four fifths of them seen only once. The V and J genes are TRBV6-2 or TRBV6-3 and TRBJ2-3, with D possibly being TRBD1 (6 bases). The sequence derives from a woman over 75 with acute or convalescent COVID-19. The source material was peripheral blood. The CDR3, as DNA: TGTGCCAGCAGCGAACAGGGAAGCACAGATACGCAGTATTTT. Translating gives CASSEQGSTDTQYF.